This T cell receptor beta chain was identified in a study of PD-L1 blockade in urothelial cancer. Study details: Blood was analyzed 3 weeks (second dose) and 6 weeks after treatment start.

Regarding time point: peripheral blood 6 weeks after treatment start. The assay was immunoSEQ multiplex PCR, and TCRdb's table has in-frame clones only and misses some. This sample has over 40,000 clones, with approximately 81% found just once. The trim removed 7 bases at V and 3 bases at J, leaving 6 bases unmatched. From germline, CDR1 is SNHLY and CDR2 FYNNEI. CDR3 length: 14 amino acids. This TCR came from a man in his 70s with urothelial cancer. This chain uses TRBV2 with TRBJ1-5; 7 positions match TRBD1. This specimen consisted of PBMCs, obtained around atezolizumab (anti-PD-L1) treatment. The CDR3 here is CASTLQGPNQPQHF. CDR3 DNA: TGTGCCAGCACACTACAGGGGCCCAATCAGCCCCAGCATTTT.